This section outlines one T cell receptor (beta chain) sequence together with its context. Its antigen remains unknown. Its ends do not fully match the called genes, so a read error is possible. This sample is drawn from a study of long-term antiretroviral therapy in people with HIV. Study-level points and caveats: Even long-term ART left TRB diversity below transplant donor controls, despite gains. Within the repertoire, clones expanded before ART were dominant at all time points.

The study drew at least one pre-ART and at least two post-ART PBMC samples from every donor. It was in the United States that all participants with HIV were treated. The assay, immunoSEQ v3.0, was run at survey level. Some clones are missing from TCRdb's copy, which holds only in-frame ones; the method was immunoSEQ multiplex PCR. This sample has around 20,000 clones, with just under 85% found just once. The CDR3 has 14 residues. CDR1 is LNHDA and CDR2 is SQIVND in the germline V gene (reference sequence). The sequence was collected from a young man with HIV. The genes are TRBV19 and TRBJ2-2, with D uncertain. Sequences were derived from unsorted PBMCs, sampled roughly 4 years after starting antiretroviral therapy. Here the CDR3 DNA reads TGTGCCAGTAGTATTTTTCAGAACGCCGGGGAGCTGTTTTTT. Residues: CASSIFQNAGELFF.